In this sample, the clone carrying this TCR beta chain turned up once. Its target is unknown. Assay used: immunoSEQ multiplex PCR; TCRdb lists only in-frame clones, some missing. The repertoire has roughly 70,000 clones, 70% to 85% of them found once; the top ten carry 4.5% to 7%. The junction had 8 bases not matched to a gene; V was cut back by 0 bases and J by 4 bases. The length of the CDR3 is 16 residues. Germline V gives CDR1 SGHNT, CDR2 YYREEE (reference sequence). This sample is part of a study of PD-1 blockade in mismatch repair-deficient tumors. Notes on the study in general: After pembrolizumab, tumor-resident clones rose rapidly, then generally contracted before radiologic responses.

The input for sequencing was peripheral blood, taken 2 weeks after starting pembrolizumab. This clonotype was obtained from an adult with mismatch repair-deficient cancer. The chain uses TRBV5-4 and TRBJ1-2; 8 bases align to TRBD1. The CDR3 sequence: CASSLAGQGAIYGYTF. The DNA for the CDR3 is TGTGCCAGCAGCTTGGCCGGGCAGGGGGCTATCTATGGCTACACCTTC.